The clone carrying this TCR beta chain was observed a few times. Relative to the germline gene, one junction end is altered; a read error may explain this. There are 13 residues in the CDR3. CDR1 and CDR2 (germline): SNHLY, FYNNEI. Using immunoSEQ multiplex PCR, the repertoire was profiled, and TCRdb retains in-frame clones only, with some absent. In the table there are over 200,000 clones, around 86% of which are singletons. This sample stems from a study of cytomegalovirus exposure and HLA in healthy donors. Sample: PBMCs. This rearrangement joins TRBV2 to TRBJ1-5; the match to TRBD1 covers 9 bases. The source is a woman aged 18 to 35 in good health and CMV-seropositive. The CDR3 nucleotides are TGTGCCAGCAGTTCACTCCGGGACAGGGAGAGGGTGTTT. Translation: CASSSLRDRERVF.